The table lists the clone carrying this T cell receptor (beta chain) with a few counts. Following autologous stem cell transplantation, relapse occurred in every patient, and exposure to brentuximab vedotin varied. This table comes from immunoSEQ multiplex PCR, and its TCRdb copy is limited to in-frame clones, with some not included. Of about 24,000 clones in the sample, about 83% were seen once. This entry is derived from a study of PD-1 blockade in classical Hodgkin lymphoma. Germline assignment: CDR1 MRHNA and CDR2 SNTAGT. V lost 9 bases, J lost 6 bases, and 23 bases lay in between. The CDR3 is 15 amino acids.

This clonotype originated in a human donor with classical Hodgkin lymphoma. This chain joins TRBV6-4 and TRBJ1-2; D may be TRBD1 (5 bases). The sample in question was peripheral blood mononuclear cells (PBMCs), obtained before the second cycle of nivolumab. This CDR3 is CARTLTIGGIDGYTF. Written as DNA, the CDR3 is TGTGCCAGAACCCTAACCATTGGGGGAATCGATGGCTACACCTTC.